Each of the 23 T cell receptor beta chains below was sequenced from the same sample in a study of T cells in Graves' hyperthyroidism and ophthalmopathy. Regions amplified from RNA transcripts were the TCR beta CDR3 regions. HTBI primers were used for first-round RT-PCR of the TCR CDR3. TCRdb re-analysed the multiplex PCR reads in MiXCR, keeping a single row per CDR3 protein. Found here are about 720,000 distinct CDR3 sequences, under 20% of them singletons; the top ten hold around 17%. The source material was blood. The receptors originated from a woman aged 45-65 years with Graves' hyperthyroidism that later progressed to Graves' ophthalmopathy.

This clonotype turned up a few times. The rearrangement joins TRBV12-5 to TRBJ2-6; TRBD1 aligns across 8 bases. Germline V gene sequence: CDR1 LGHNT, CDR2 FRNRAP. V shed 0 bases and J 2 bases; nucleotides not matched to a gene: 9. The CDR3 covers 19 residues. In DNA form, the CDR3 reads TGTGCTAGTGGTTTGGTCCAACAGGGGGGTTGGGCTGGGGCCAACGTCCTGACTTTC. Protein: CASGLVQQGGWAGANVLTF.

At least ten counts were recorded for this clonotype. The chain recombines TRBV10-1 with TRBJ2-1; D possibly uses TRBD1 or TRBD2 (6 bases each). The CDR3 length is 17 residues. In germline, CDR1 is WNHNN, CDR2 SYGVQD (reference sequence). The ends were cut back, 2 bases at V and 0 bases at J, with 14 bases in the middle. CDR3 sequence (DNA): TGCGCCAGCAGTGAGACCCTCCGGGGGCCCTCCTACAATGAGCAGTTCTTC. This sequence encodes CASSETLRGPSYNEQFF.

This clonotype has only a few counts. The V and J genes are TRBV6-1 and TRBJ1-1; 8 bases align to TRBD1. Germline assignment: CDR1 MNHNS and CDR2 SASEGT. Germline trimming cut 3 bases from V and 1 base from J; bases unmatched to any gene: 7. This CDR3 contains 16 residues. The CDR3 spells CASSDRGPLGNTEAFF. CDR3 in DNA: TGTGCCAGCAGTGACAGGGGGCCTTTGGGGAACACTGAAGCTTTCTTT.

This chain connects TRBV7-9 to TRBJ2-1, with TRBD2 matching over 14 bases. The CDR3 consists of 17 residues. V shed 4 bases, J shed 2 bases, and the junction held 4 bases outside the gene matches. Germline values: CDR1 SEHNR, CDR2 FQNEAQ (reference sequence). The CDR3 here is CASSSGLAGGPYNEQFF. The CDR3 bases are TGTGCCAGCAGCTCAGGACTAGCGGGGGGCCCCTACAATGAGCAGTTCTTC.

In this sample, this clonotype turned up many times. This chain connects TRBV19 to TRBJ1-1, with a possible D match to TRBD1 (5 bases). Trimming removed 9 bases at V and 1 base at J, with 12 bases between. The V gene's germline CDR1 is LNHDA and CDR2 SQIVND (reference sequence). The CDR3 totals 13 residues. Here the CDR3 reads CASSTTANTEAFF. The CDR3 nucleotides read TGTGCCAGCTCAACGACAGCGAACACTGAAGCTTTCTTT.

There are many counts of this clonotype. The chain uses TRBV18 and TRBJ1-1, with D tentatively TRBD1 (5 bases). Trimming pared 1 base from V and 3 bases from J, leaving 12 bases between. The CDR3 is made up of 15 amino acids. In germline, CDR1 is KGHSH, CDR2 LQKENI. CDR3 sequence (DNA): TGTGCCAGCTCACCACAAACTGACAGACACACTGAAGCTTTCTTT. Protein: CASSPQTDRHTEAFF. The entire variable domain, with the rest obtained from reference TRBV18 and TRBJ1-1, is as follows: NAGVMQNPRHLVRRRGQEARLRCSPMKGHSHVYWYRQLPEEGLKFMVYLQKENIIDESGMPKERFSAEFPKEGPSILRIQQVVRGDSAAYFCASSPQTDRHTEAFFGQGTRLTVV.

This clonotype was counted many times. V usage is TRBV11-3 and J usage is TRBJ2-3; TRBD2 matches 7 bases. This CDR3 has 13 amino acids. In germline, CDR1 is SGHNT, CDR2 YENEEA. V trimming: 5 bases; J trimming: 8 bases; junction bases outside the gene matches: 7. CDR3 sequence: CASSRDYGGTQYF. The CDR3 nucleotides read TGTGCCAGCAGCCGGGACTACGGTGGTACGCAGTATTTT.

To note about this clonotype: This may stem from a read error, because a much larger clone lies one nucleotide away. The chain employs TRBV25-1 and TRBJ1-2, with D hard to call. V was pared by 3 bases and J by 7 bases, with 18 bases between. Germline CDR1 reads MGHDK; CDR2 reads SYGVNS. The CDR3 contains 15 residues. CDR3 in DNA: TGTGCCAGCAGTGACCGGGGAGTGGAGGCTCGTGGCTACACCTTC. This encodes CASSDRGVEARGYTF.

The chain links TRBV28 to TRBJ2-7; D gene unclear. Trimming removed 2 bases from V and 4 bases from J, with 6 bases in between. Germline-derived CDR1 and CDR2 are MDHEN and SYDVKM. The CDR3 consists of 12 residues. The CDR3 nucleotides read TGTGCCAGCAGTTTAACTCTGTACGAGCAGTACTTC. As protein: CASSLTLYEQYF.

A few counts support this clonotype. The gene calls are TRBV6-2 or TRBV6-3 and TRBJ2-1, with D tentatively TRBD1 or TRBD2 (5 bases each). CDR3 length: 13 amino acids. Germline assignment: CDR1 MNHEY and CDR2 SVGEGT. V lost 7 bases and J 9 bases, leaving 16 bases between the germline ends. The CDR3 sequence: CASNRVGVTEQFF. CDR3 nucleotide sequence: TGTGCCAGCAATCGAGTGGGGGTCACTGAGCAGTTCTTC.

The genes are TRBV29-1 and TRBJ1-1; D is perhaps TRBD1 (5 bases). This CDR3 is built from 10 residues. V was cut by 6 bases and J by 11 bases, with 13 bases left in between. Germline loops: CDR1 SQVTM, CDR2 ANQGSEA. In DNA, the CDR3 is TGCAGCGTCTCTTCGGGGGAGGCTTTCTTT. It specifies CSVSSGEAFF. The variable domain in full, with the rest retrieved from reference TRBV29-1 and TRBJ1-1, is SAVISQKPSRDICQRGTSLTIQCQVDSQVTMMFWYRQQPGQSLTLIATANQGSEATYESGFVIDKFPISRPNLTFSTLTVSNMSPEDSSIYLCSVSSGEAFFGQGTRLTVV.

This clonotype was recorded once. A read error is possible here, since a much larger clone lies one base away. The chain recombines TRBV11-3 with TRBJ2-1; TRBD1 aligns across 8 bases. Germline V gene lookup returns CDR1 SGHNT and CDR2 YENEEA. V lost 1 base to trimming and J lost 2 bases; unmatched junction nucleotides: 7. This CDR3 region has 17 residues. CDR3 residues: CASSLGYRTGPYNEQFF. The CDR3, as DNA: TGTGCCAGCAGCTTAGGGTACCGGACAGGGCCCTACAATGAGCAGTTCTTC.

A remark on this clonotype: Being one base from a much bigger clone, this may be a read error. This chain uses TRBV3-1 with TRBJ2-1, with D tentatively TRBD1 or TRBD2 (5 bases each). This CDR3 has 16 residues. Germline V gene data show CDR1 as LGHDT and CDR2 as YNNKEL (reference sequence). This CDR3 reads CASSQEARGVYNGQFF. CDR3 nucleotide sequence: TGTGCCAGCAGCCAAGAAGCGAGGGGTGTCTACAATGGGCAGTTCTTC.

This clonotype was seen repeatedly, ten times or more. The rearrangement uses TRBV20-1 and TRBJ2-5; a possible D gene is TRBD2 (6 bases). CDR3 size: 12 residues. From germline, CDR1 is DFQATT and CDR2 SNEGSKA (reference sequence). The V gene lost 1 base and the J gene lost 5 bases, with 8 bases spanning the gap. The CDR3 is CSARVLAETQYF. CDR3 DNA sequence: TGCAGTGCTAGAGTACTAGCCGAGACCCAGTACTTC.

In this sample, this clonotype turned up many times. This chain connects TRBV6-5 to TRBJ2-5; 8 bases agree with TRBD2. Germline V lookup: CDR1 MNHEY, CDR2 SVGAGI. The J segment lost 3 bases and the V segment lost 4 bases, leaving 1 base of the junction unmatched. This CDR3 contains 13 residues. DNA for the CDR3: TGTGCCAGCAGTTCCGGGGGGGAAGAGACCCAGTACTTC. It specifies CASSSGGEETQYF.

This clonotype was recorded a few times. The chain employs TRBV12-3 or TRBV12-4 and TRBJ2-1; 7 nucleotides agree with TRBD2. V shed 6 bases, J shed 8 bases, and the junction held 13 bases outside the gene matches. This CDR3 spans 15 amino acids. The CDR3 region is CASSITSVSIYEQFF. CDR3 sequence (DNA): TGTGCCAGCAGCATCACTAGCGTGTCCATCTATGAGCAGTTCTTC.

This clonotype was recorded at least ten times. The chain carries TRBV7-8 and TRBJ2-3, with a possible D match to TRBD2 (6 bases). Germline assignment: CDR1 SGHVS and CDR2 FQNEAQ. With 5 bases removed from V and 7 bases from J, the gap between germline ends came to 25 bases. The CDR3 is made up of 17 amino acids. In DNA, the CDR3 is TGTGCCAGCAGCCCGGCCGGTATGGGCGGGGCCCCGCATACGCAGTATTTT. As protein: CASSPAGMGGAPHTQYF.

This clonotype was observed a few times. The chain couples TRBV2 to TRBJ1-5; TRBD1 might be the D (5 bases). This CDR3 has 15 residues. The ends were cut back, 4 bases at V and 7 bases at J, with 17 bases in the middle. Germline V gives CDR1 SNHLY, CDR2 FYNNEI. The CDR3 nucleotides are TGTGCCAGCAGTGTTGAAGGGGCGATCGGGCAGCCCCAGCATTTT. It translates to CASSVEGAIGQPQHF.

A remark on this clonotype: A much more abundant neighbour one base away suggests this may be a read error. The chain employs TRBV6-5 and TRBJ2-3; 9 bases align to TRBD2. Germline CDR1 and CDR2: MNHEY and SVGAGI. This CDR3 is built from 17 residues. Here the CDR3 DNA reads TGTGCCGGCAGTTACTCGCCTAGCGGGGAGAGCACAGATACGCAGTATTTT. Its translation is CAGSYSPSGESTDTQYF.

The chain employs TRBV9 and TRBJ1-2; TRBD1 might be the D (5 bases). The V gene lost 1 base and the J gene lost 8 bases, with 12 bases spanning the gap. CDR1 and CDR2 from the germline V gene are SGDLS and YYNGEE. The CDR3 loop spans 13 amino acids. CDR3 bases: TGTGCCAGCAGCGTAACAGGAACGCGGGGCTACACCTTC. As protein: CASSVTGTRGYTF.

This clonotype occurred a few times. The V and J genes are TRBV5-1 and TRBJ1-3, with a possible D match to TRBD1 (5 bases). The CDR3 spans 15 residues. Germline values: CDR1 SGHRS, CDR2 YFSETQ. Trimming pared 4 bases from V and 4 bases from J, leaving 15 bases between. CDR3 residues: CASSLLGGDGNTIYF. The CDR3 nucleotides are TGCGCCAGCAGCCTATTGGGGGGGGACGGAAACACCATATATTTT.

This chain connects TRBV5-1 to TRBJ2-3, with D perhaps matching TRBD2 (5 bases). V dropped 4 bases and J dropped 1 base, with 16 bases sitting between them. Germline lookup yields CDR1 SGHRS and CDR2 YFSETQ. The CDR3 is 16 amino acids. The CDR3 bases are TGCGCCAGCAGCCCGAATGGCTTCGGGGGCACAGATACGCAGTATTTT. Its protein product is CASSPNGFGGTDTQYF.

This chain links TRBV4-1 with TRBJ1-2; 9 nucleotides align to TRBD1. After removal of 0 bases from V and 4 bases from J, the junction contained 3 bases not matched to a gene. The CDR3 loop spans 15 amino acids. CDR1 MGHRA and CDR2 YSYEKL come from the germline V gene. Written as DNA, the CDR3 is TGCGCCAGCAGCCAAGAACAGGGGGCCGGCTATGGCTACACCTTC. Residues: CASSQEQGAGYGYTF.